The 31 T cell receptor beta chains presented below share a single source sample, sequenced in a study of T-cell reconstitution after alpha-beta-depleted transplantation in children. Unique molecular identifiers were incorporated into the prepared TCRbeta library. TCRdb re-derived calls from the PCR reads in MiXCR, one entry per CDR3 protein. The sample consists of about 70,000 distinct CDR3 sequences, approximately 10% of them appearing once. The source material was PBMCs, sampled before TCRalphabeta/CD19-depleted stem cell transplant. These receptor sequences come from a boy between 10 and 17 years old with acute myeloid leukemia, due to receive a stem cell transplant.

This clonotype was found many times. V usage is TRBV29-1 and J usage is TRBJ2-5; 9 positions agree with TRBD2. Germline CDR1 SQVTM, CDR2 ANQGSEA. J lost 4 bases, V lost 5 bases, and 2 bases had no gene match. This CDR3 comprises 12 residues. The CDR3 nucleotides read TGCAGCGTTAAAGCGGGGGGAGAGACCCAGTACTTC. Protein product: CSVKAGGETQYF.

The J gene is TRBJ1-2, the V gene TRBV7-2; 7 bases are a match to TRBD1. The CDR3 spans 14 residues. V lost 4 bases and J lost 4; bases outside the gene matches: 6. In germline, CDR1 is SGHTA, CDR2 FQGNSA. CDR3 amino acids: CASSWSGTAYGYTF. The DNA of the CDR3 is TGTGCCAGCAGCTGGTCCGGGACAGCCTATGGCTACACCTTC.

This clonotype was recorded many times. The chain is built from TRBV20-1 and TRBJ1-1; D unclear. Germline lookup yields CDR1 DFQATT and CDR2 SNEGSKA (reference sequence). Trimming stripped 4 bases from V and 1 base from J, with 7 bases between. CDR3 size: 12 residues. This CDR3 reads CSATVWNTEAFF. The DNA for the CDR3 is TGCAGTGCTACTGTCTGGAACACTGAAGCTTTCTTT.

This clonotype was recorded at least ten times. This sequence joins TRBV27 and TRBJ2-6; D ambiguous. Germline-derived CDR1 and CDR2 are MNHEY and SMNVEV (reference sequence). The CDR3 contains 17 residues. Trimming cost V 3 bases and J 2 bases, with 14 bases left between them. CDR3 in amino acids: CASSFSFGPTGANVLTF. Here the CDR3 DNA reads TGTGCCAGCAGTTTTAGCTTCGGGCCAACTGGGGCCAACGTCCTGACTTTC.

Ten or more counts support this clonotype. V usage is TRBV27 and J usage is TRBJ1-1, with D unclear. The CDR3 contains 10 residues. Trimming pared 7 bases from V and 9 bases from J, leaving 9 bases between. The germline V gene encodes CDR1 MNHEY and CDR2 SMNVEV (reference sequence). CDR3 nucleotides: TGTGCCAGCAAGGCATCCCAAGCTTTCTTT. Translated: CASKASQAFF.

The rearrangement links TRBV19 to TRBJ2-2; D not resolved. V lost 4 bases to trimming and J lost 5 bases, with 8 bases between them. The CDR3 length is 13 residues. Germline values: CDR1 LNHDA, CDR2 SQIVND (reference sequence). CDR3 residues: CASSTLRTGELFF. The CDR3, as DNA: TGTGCCAGTAGTACCCTGAGGACCGGGGAGCTGTTTTTT. The complete variable domain, with remaining parts taken from reference TRBV19 and TRBJ2-2, reads DGGITQSPKYLFRKEGQNVTLSCEQNLNHDAMYWYRQDPGQGLRLIYYSQIVNDFQKGDIAEGYSVSREKKESFPLTVTSAQKNPTAFYLCASSTLRTGELFFGEGSRLTVL.

This clonotype was observed many times. The chain couples TRBV5-6 to TRBJ1-1; D not certain. Germline V gives CDR1 SGHDT, CDR2 YYEEEE. The CDR3 extends over 14 amino acids. V shed 3 bases and J shed 1 base, with 10 bases lying between them. The chain's CDR3 is CASSSRSRNTEAFF. The CDR3 DNA reads as TGTGCCAGCAGCTCCCGTTCTCGGAACACTGAAGCTTTCTTT.

At least ten counts were recorded for this clonotype. The chain joins TRBV5-1 to TRBJ1-5; no definite D call. Looked up from germline, CDR1 is SGHRS and CDR2 is YFSETQ. V dropped 0 bases and J dropped 3 bases, with 10 bases sitting between them. The CDR3 totals 15 residues. CDR3 sequence (DNA): TGCGCCAGCAGCTTGGGCGGTCACAACAATCAGCCCCAGCATTTT. Translating it yields CASSLGGHNNQPQHF.

This clonotype was counted at least ten times. The chain is built from TRBV7-2 and TRBJ2-2; D unclear. CDR1 and CDR2 from the germline V gene are SGHTA and FQGNSA. Trimming stripped 4 bases from V and 6 bases from J, with 15 bases between. The CDR3 covers 15 residues. The CDR3 DNA reads as TGTGCCAGCAGCTCGGACGCCGCCCACGCCGGGGAGCTGTTTTTT. Protein sequence: CASSSDAAHAGELFF.

Many counts were recorded for this clonotype. The V gene is TRBV7-8, the J gene TRBJ2-7; 11 bases agree with TRBD1. Germline trimming cut 3 bases from V and 4 bases from J; bases unmatched to any gene: 2. Germline V gene sequence: CDR1 SGHVS, CDR2 FQNEAQ. The CDR3 sequence is 14 residues long. Written as DNA, the CDR3 is TGTGCCAGCAGCTTCGGGACAGGGGGGTACGAGCAGTACTTC. Residues: CASSFGTGGYEQYF.

The chain recombines TRBV12-3 or TRBV12-4 with TRBJ1-2; D call uncertain. V was shortened by 3 bases and J by 2 bases, with 7 bases between the two germline ends. The CDR3 spans 13 residues. Here the CDR3 reads CASSFAGNYGYTF. The CDR3, as DNA: TGTGCCAGCAGTTTCGCCGGGAACTATGGCTACACCTTC.

This clonotype was seen ten or more times. The chain is built from TRBV29-1 and TRBJ2-2, with 7 bases lining up with TRBD1. J gave up 5 bases and V 5 bases, and 5 bases lay outside the gene matches. Germline CDR1 is SQVTM and CDR2 is ANQGSEA. This CDR3 comprises 13 residues. The CDR3 DNA follows: TGCAGCGTTTGTCTCAGGGGGACCGGGGAGCTGTTTTTT. Its protein is CSVCLRGTGELFF.

In its sample, this clonotype was seen many times. V usage is TRBV12-3 or TRBV12-4 and J usage is TRBJ1-1; possible D gene TRBD1, 5 bases. This CDR3 is 15 amino acids long. Trimming cost V 2 bases and J 1 base, with 11 bases left between them. The CDR3 spells CASSLKGRGNTEAFF. CDR3 in DNA: TGTGCCAGCAGTTTAAAGGGGCGGGGGAACACTGAAGCTTTCTTT.

The sample holds many counts of this clonotype. The V call is TRBV10-2, the J call TRBJ1-4; no clear D gene. The length of the CDR3 is 12 residues. Trimming took off 4 bases at V and 7 bases at J, with 7 bases between the two ends. Germline loops: CDR1 WSHSY, CDR2 SAAADI. CDR3 loop: CASSGGSEKLFF. Here the CDR3 DNA reads TGCGCCAGCAGTGGAGGATCTGAAAAACTGTTTTTT.

This clonotype was counted at least ten times. CDR3 in DNA: TGCAGTGCCAGGACGGACTTAGGTGAAAAACTGTTTTTT. Residues: CSARTDLGEKLFF. This sequence joins TRBV20-1 and TRBJ1-4, with D unresolved. The V gene lost 6 bases and the J gene lost 7 bases, with 15 bases spanning the gap. The CDR3 consists of 13 residues. Germline values: CDR1 DFQATT, CDR2 SNEGSKA (reference sequence).

This clonotype came up many times. The rearrangement uses TRBV28 and TRBJ1-5; D not resolved. The CDR3 extends over 14 amino acids. Trimming cost V 6 bases and J 1 base, with 10 bases left between them. The germline gives CDR1 MDHEN, CDR2 SYDVKM. The CDR3 reads CASSPDASNQPQHF. The CDR3, as DNA: TGTGCCAGCAGCCCCGACGCGAGCAATCAGCCCCAGCATTTT.

This clonotype has a handful of counts. One junction end disagrees with the germline gene, perhaps due to a read error. The rearrangement joins TRBV20-1 to TRBJ2-1, with 7 bases fitting TRBD1. The CDR3 runs 17 residues. Per the germline V gene, CDR1 is DFQATT and CDR2 is SNEGSKA (reference sequence). The CDR3 nucleotides are TGCTGTGCTAGAGAAGTGGGACGGGGACAGCCTTACAATGAGCAGTTCTTC. This gives the protein CCAREVGRGQPYNEQFF.

This clonotype was picked up many times. The gene calls are TRBV6-1 and TRBJ1-1, with 11 bases aligning to TRBD1. Trimming removed 8 bases from V and 0 bases from J; junction bases left unmatched: 5. CDR1 MNHNS and CDR2 SASEGT come from the germline V gene. There are 15 residues in the CDR3. The CDR3 protein is CASSDRGPMNTEAFF. Here the CDR3 DNA reads TGTGCCAGCTCGGACAGGGGGCCCATGAACACTGAAGCTTTCTTT.

V usage is TRBV20-1 and J usage is TRBJ2-3; 8 nucleotides agree with TRBD2. In germline, CDR1 is DFQATT, CDR2 SNEGSKA (reference sequence). This CDR3 contains 12 residues. With 3 bases clipped from V and 7 bases from J, the junction kept 3 bases outside the gene matches. This CDR3 is CSASGGAHTQYF. CDR3 coding DNA: TGCAGTGCTAGCGGGGGGGCACATACGCAGTATTTT.

This clonotype is medium-sized within its sample. This sequence joins TRBV20-1 and TRBJ1-1, with D possibly being TRBD1 (5 bases). Germline V gene lookup returns CDR1 DFQATT and CDR2 SNEGSKA (reference sequence). The CDR3 length is 13 residues. Trimming removed 5 bases at V and 1 base at J, with 11 bases between. CDR3 nucleotide sequence: TGCAGTGCTTTCGGACACGGGAACACTGAAGCTTTCTTT. Translating it yields CSAFGHGNTEAFF.

This clonotype was observed at least ten times. This chain connects TRBV29-1 to TRBJ1-3; TRBD1 is a possible D gene (6 bases). Trimming pared 6 bases from V and 4 bases from J, leaving 16 bases between. The germline CDR1 and CDR2 sequences are SQVTM and ANQGSEA. The CDR3 has 14 residues. CDR3 region: CSVETGLGGNTIYF. CDR3 DNA sequence: TGCAGCGTGGAAACAGGGCTTGGAGGAAACACCATATATTTT.

This clonotype showed up many times. V and J are TRBV7-2 and TRBJ2-7, with no clear D. The CDR3 totals 15 residues. CDR1 and CDR2 from the germline V gene are SGHTA and FQGNSA. V lost 3 bases and J 2 bases, leaving 14 bases between the germline ends. Here the CDR3 DNA reads TGTGCCAGCAGCTTTATAATCAAGATCGCCTACGAGCAGTACGTC. Encoded protein: CASSFIIKIAYEQYV.

This clonotype was counted many times. The V call is TRBV27, the J call TRBJ1-1, with a weak D call TRBD1 (5 bases). This CDR3 has 18 residues. V lost 5 bases and J lost 5, with 27 bases in between. Germline V gives CDR1 MNHEY, CDR2 SMNVEV (reference sequence). CDR3 bases: TGTGCCAGCAGTCCTCCTCGCGGTCTTGGGGGGGGGAGTACTGAAGCTTTCTTT. The encoded protein is CASSPPRGLGGGSTEAFF.

The chain is built from TRBV28 and TRBJ1-2; D unresolved. Trimming removed 1 base from V and 5 bases from J, with 17 bases in between. The CDR3 totals 16 residues. Germline V gene sequence: CDR1 MDHEN, CDR2 SYDVKM. CDR3 residues: CASSLFPQAAVYGYTF. In DNA, the CDR3 is TGTGCCAGCAGTTTATTTCCCCAGGCCGCGGTATATGGCTACACCTTC.

This clonotype came up many times. The rearrangement links TRBV7-9 to TRBJ2-7; 7 bases match TRBD2. This CDR3 spans 17 amino acids. Losses at the gene ends were 0 bases for V and 3 bases for J; bases not matched to a gene: 11. CDR1 is SEHNR and CDR2 is FQNEAQ in the germline V gene (reference sequence). This chain's CDR3 is CASSLAREAGRNYEQYF. The CDR3 coding sequence is TGTGCCAGCAGCTTAGCGAGAGAAGCGGGACGGAACTACGAGCAGTACTTC.

The V and J genes are TRBV6-1 and TRBJ2-7; tentatively, D is TRBD1 (6 bases). The CDR3 sequence is 13 residues long. Germline CDR1 is MNHNS and CDR2 is SASEGT. Trimming cost V 4 bases and J 4 bases, with 11 bases left between them. CDR3 amino acids: CASSATGPYEQYF. The DNA for the CDR3 is TGTGCCAGCAGTGCGACAGGCCCTTACGAGCAGTACTTC.

There are many counts of this clonotype. The gene calls are TRBV5-4 and TRBJ2-5; the D gene is possibly TRBD2 (6 bases). The V gene's germline CDR1 is SGHNT and CDR2 YYREEE (reference sequence). With 5 bases removed from V and 3 bases from J, the gap between germline ends came to 14 bases. The CDR3 has 14 amino acids. CDR3 nucleotides: TGTGCCAGCAGTCCGGGACTCGGGAAAGAGACCCAGTACTTC. Amino acids: CASSPGLGKETQYF.

Comment on this clonotype: It may be a read error: a sequence one base away is much more abundant. The genes are TRBV7-8 and TRBJ1-4, with TRBD1 as a possible D gene (6 bases). Germline V gene data show CDR1 as SGHVS and CDR2 as FQNEAQ. The CDR3 sequence is 18 residues long. Between the trimmed V and J ends, which lost 2 bases and 4 bases, there was a span of 20 bases. CDR3 nucleotide sequence: TGTGCCAGCAGCTTACAGGGGCTGGGGGCCGGAAATAATGAAAAACTGTTTTTT. Protein: CASSLQGLGAGNNEKLFF. Based on the CDR3 plus reference TRBV7-8 and TRBJ1-4, the full variable domain is GAGVSQSPRYKVAKRGQDVALRCDPISGHVSLFWYQQALGQGPEFLTYFQNEAQLDKSGLPSDRFFAERPEGSVSTLKIQRTQQEDSAVYLCASSLQGLGAGNNEKLFFGSGTQLSVL.

At least ten counts were recorded for this clonotype. J is TRBJ2-7 and V is TRBV7-9; possible D gene TRBD1, 5 bases. This CDR3 comprises 15 residues. The germline gives CDR1 SEHNR, CDR2 FQNEAQ (reference sequence). The V gene lost 5 bases and the J gene lost 4 bases, with 18 bases spanning the gap. CDR3 in DNA: TGTGCCAGCAGCCCACCTTTCAGGGTTGGTTACGAGCAGTACTTC. Translated: CASSPPFRVGYEQYF.

This clonotype was seen repeatedly, ten times or more. The genes are TRBV5-8 and TRBJ2-7, with TRBD1 as a possible D gene (5 bases). CDR3 length: 17 residues. The V end lost 1 base, the J end lost 3 bases, and 20 bases lay between the germline ends. Germline-derived CDR1 and CDR2 are SGHTS and YDEGEE. In DNA form, the CDR3 reads TGTGCCAGCAGCTTGTCTACAGGCGCTCTCCCCATCTACGAGCAGTACTTC. It is translated as CASSLSTGALPIYEQYF.

This clonotype came up many times. This chain links TRBV20-1 with TRBJ2-3; 7 nucleotides match TRBD2. Trimming cost V 5 bases and J 6 bases; bases outside gene matches: 8. The germline gives CDR1 DFQATT, CDR2 SNEGSKA (reference sequence). This CDR3 region has 13 residues. The CDR3 DNA reads TGCAGTGCTGATAGCGGGCGAGGGGATACGCAGTATTTT. Translating gives CSADSGRGDTQYF.